This T cell receptor beta chain emerged from a study of blood T cell repertoires in COVID-19. At the level of the study: The samples span acute and convalescent COVID-19 from the United States, Italy and Spain. The analysed material was cDNA or gDNA that came from T cells, B-cell-depleted T cells, or PBMCs.

Trimming left V 1 base short and J 8 bases short, with 5 bases between. CDR1 is SEHNR and CDR2 is FQNEAQ in the germline V gene (reference sequence). This CDR3 spans 12 amino acids. Original processing notes: Reference gene primer amplification gave nucleated cell count estimates. This table comes from immunoSEQ multiplex PCR, and its TCRdb copy is limited to in-frame clones, with some not included. The DNA was the basis for D and trimming; V, J and clone size are from that table. This table has approximately 200,000 clones, approximately 85% appearing once. Source material: peripheral blood. This sequence joins TRBV7-9 and TRBJ1-4; no clear D. The TCR originated in a man over 45 who had recovered from COVID-19. CDR3 nucleotide sequence: TGTGCCAGCAGCTTAGGGAGGGAAAAACTGTTTTTT. Encoded protein: CASSLGREKLFF.